Below, 10 T cell receptor beta chains from the same sample are listed, as sequenced in a study of T cells in Graves' hyperthyroidism and ophthalmopathy. Amplification of TCR beta CDR3 regions used RNA as the template. First-round RT-PCR targeting the TCR CDR3 was performed with the HTBI primer set. One entry per CDR3 protein results from TCRdb running MiXCR on the multiplex PCR reads. The data show 700,000 or so distinct CDR3 sequences, with more than 12% seen just once and roughly an eighth held by the top ten. The source material was blood. The receptors shown here come from a woman in her 50s with Graves' ophthalmopathy.

Turning to this clonotype: A read error may account for a junction end that differs from germline. The chain carries TRBV27 and TRBJ2-2; 7 bases map to TRBD1. Germline V CDR1 and CDR2: MNHEY, SMNVEV (reference sequence). CDR3 length equals 13 residues. CDR3: CASSLSPQGVLFF. In DNA, the CDR3 is TGTGCCAGCAGTTTATCTCCCCAGGGGGTGCTGTTTTTT.

There are many counts of this clonotype. The chain joins TRBV9 to TRBJ1-2; 8 positions agree with TRBD1. This CDR3 region has 17 residues. Germline V gene lookup returns CDR1 SGDLS and CDR2 YYNGEE. Losses at the gene ends were 2 bases for V and 1 base for J; bases not matched to a gene: 10. The CDR3 protein is CASSVDRGSFINYGYTF. The CDR3 nucleotides read TGTGCCAGCAGCGTTGACAGGGGCTCGTTTATTAACTATGGCTACACCTTC. Combining the CDR3 with reference TRBV9 and TRBJ1-2 gives the whole variable domain DSGVTQTPKHLITATGQRVTLRCSPRSGDLSVYWYQQSLDQGLQFLIQYYNGEERAKGNILERFSAQQFPDLHSELNLSSLELGDSALYFCASSVDRGSFINYGYTFGSGTRLTVV.

The V gene is TRBV20-1, the J gene TRBJ2-7, with D possibly matching TRBD2 (6 bases). Trimming pared 2 bases from V and 4 bases from J, leaving 12 bases between. The CDR3 runs to 13 residues. The germline gives CDR1 DFQATT, CDR2 SNEGSKA (reference sequence). CDR3 amino acids: CSARFRGLYEQYF. CDR3 DNA: TGCAGTGCTAGATTCCGGGGACTTTACGAGCAGTACTTC.

V and J are TRBV11-1 and TRBJ2-1; 9 bases agree with TRBD2. With 1 base clipped from V and 8 bases from J, the junction kept 6 bases outside the gene matches. CDR1 and CDR2 (germline): SGHAT, FQDESV (reference sequence). The CDR3 runs 15 residues. The CDR3 loop is CASSLELAGTHEQFF. The CDR3 DNA reads TGTGCCAGCAGCTTAGAGCTAGCGGGAACCCATGAGCAGTTCTTC.

This clonotype was observed many times. The chain uses TRBV19 and TRBJ1-1; 8 bases fit TRBD1. After removal of 3 bases from V and 5 bases from J, the junction contained 14 bases not matched to a gene. This CDR3 spans 17 amino acids. Germline CDR1 and CDR2: LNHDA and SQIVND (reference sequence). The CDR3 DNA sequence: TGTGCCAGTAGTATGGTAGGCAGGGGGCTGTTGCGAACTGAAGCTTTCTTT. Its translation is CASSMVGRGLLRTEAFF.

A remark on this clonotype: The junction does not match germline at one end; this may be a read error. The chain joins TRBV7-2 to TRBJ1-5, with no clear D. This CDR3 comprises 12 residues. Germline CDR1 is SGHTA and CDR2 is FQGNSA. The CDR3 nucleotides are TGTGCCATCAGCTTCAGGAATCAGCCCCAGCATTTT. Its protein is CAISFRNQPQHF.

There are many counts of this clonotype. The chain employs TRBV28 and TRBJ1-2, with D perhaps matching TRBD1 (5 bases). The CDR3 covers 14 residues. With 10 bases removed from V and 4 bases from J, the gap between germline ends came to 19 bases. Germline V gene data show CDR1 as MDHEN and CDR2 as SYDVKM. The CDR3 nucleotides are TGTGCCACCCCGGCTAGGGGCTTCGGCTATGGCTACACCTTC. Translating it yields CATPARGFGYGYTF.

The V and J genes are TRBV5-1 and TRBJ1-2, with D hard to call. This CDR3 spans 15 amino acids. The germline CDR1 and CDR2 sequences are SGHRS and YFSETQ. V was pared by 4 bases and J by 7 bases, with 20 bases between. In DNA, the CDR3 is TGCGCCAGCAGCCAAGATCCAGTCCTCGGGCGTGGCTACACCTTC. Its protein is CASSQDPVLGRGYTF.

This clonotype was picked up many times. V and J are TRBV28 and TRBJ1-3; a weak D match, TRBD1 (6 bases). The CDR3 has 15 amino acids. Trimming cost V 2 bases and J 7 bases, with 15 bases left between them. Germline V gives CDR1 MDHEN, CDR2 SYDVKM. CDR3 nucleotide sequence: TGTGCCAGCAGTTTAGGGGGTCGGGGGCGCAACACCATATATTTT. This codes for CASSLGGRGRNTIYF.

This clonotype came up many times. CDR3 protein: CATSNPTGNYGYTF. CDR3 nucleotides: TGTGCCACCAGTAACCCGACAGGGAACTATGGCTACACCTTC. The chain carries TRBV24-1 and TRBJ1-2, with TRBD1 identical over 7 bases. The CDR3 has 14 residues. The germline gives CDR1 KGHDR, CDR2 SFDVKD. V dropped 6 bases and J dropped 2; count of bases not matched to a gene: 5.